This TCR beta chain was captured by sequencing in a study of T cells expressing NK-cell markers. Study conclusions and caveats: Dominant NKG2C+ clonotype frequencies of about 1.0-8% of CD8+ T cells were measured in several donors.

CDR1 and CDR2 (germline): SQVTM, ANQGSEA. The CDR3 has 14 amino acids. Reanalyzing the 5' RACE reads, TCRdb keeps one entry per CDR3 protein, without DNA. The table lists 350,000 to 500,000 distinct CDR3 sequences. A word on this clonotype: Its specificity is unknown.

V is TRBV29-1 and J is TRBJ1-2. The specimen was blood T cells: a sorted CD56 or NKG2C T cell subset, CD4+ or CD8+ T cells, or bulk PBMC T cells (not recorded which). The receptor's source is a woman aged 18 to 75 in good health. The CDR3 loop reads CSAAPGPGDYGYTF.